The clone carrying this TCR beta chain has ten or more counts. This sample was included in a study of blood T cell repertoires in COVID-19. At the level of the study: COVID-19 samples, acute and convalescent, were from the United States, Italy and Spain.

In the original processing: Reference gene primer amplification gave nucleated cell count estimates. This table comes from immunoSEQ multiplex PCR, and its TCRdb copy is limited to in-frame clones, with some not included. V and J calls and clone size are given by that table; D and trimming were obtained from the DNA. Of some 170,000 clones in the sample, roughly 81% are singletons; the top ten hold more than 9.5%. The TCR was taken from a woman aged 40 to 50 with COVID-19, enrolled during active disease. The sequencing sample was made of peripheral blood.

The CDR3 protein is CASSPLPGQGQVYEQYF. The CDR3 DNA follows: TGTGCCAGCAGTCCCCTCCCGGGACAGGGTCAGGTTTACGAGCAGTACTTC. V usage is TRBV28 and J usage is TRBJ2-7; 9 bases match TRBD1. Trimming took 5 bases from V and 4 from J; bases not matched to a gene: 15. This CDR3 has 17 residues. Germline values: CDR1 MDHEN, CDR2 SYDVKM.